The 22 T cell receptor beta chains in this list originate from one sample, sequenced in a study of shared clonotypes between healthy human individuals. It was CD45RO-negative cells, positively selected for CCR7, that made up naive CD8 cells, with terminally differentiated effector memory CD45RA+ cells excluded. Clones were sequenced by immunoSEQ multiplex PCR, and TCRdb holds only the in-frame ones, with some missing. This sample yields about 1.9 million clones, of which roughly 93% are seen a single time; roughly 1.7% belongs to the top ten. Sequencing used naive CD8+ T cells from PBMCs. The receptors were gathered from a young man in good health. Some clones in this sample may be carry-over from other donors' samples.

V usage is TRBV5-6 and J usage is TRBJ2-3, with a tentative D call TRBD2 (5 bases). The CDR3 consists of 14 residues. CDR1 and CDR2 (germline): SGHDT, YYEEEE. The germline V and J ends were trimmed by 0 bases and 4 bases, with 9 bases remaining between them. CDR3 nucleotide sequence: TGTGCCAGCAGCTTGGCGGGGTTCGCAGATACGCAGTATTTT. It translates to CASSLAGFADTQYF.

This chain links TRBV7-8 with TRBJ2-3; 9 nucleotides align to TRBD2. The trim removed 4 bases at V and 6 bases at J, leaving 8 bases unmatched. Germline CDR1 and CDR2: SGHVS and FQNEAQ. This CDR3 spans 15 amino acids. The DNA for the CDR3 is TGTGCCAGCAGCTCCCAGCGGGAGGATACGGATACGCAGTATTTT. Translating gives CASSSQREDTDTQYF.

J is TRBJ2-1 and V is TRBV2, with TRBD2 matching 8 bases. The V segment lost 6 bases and the J segment 8 bases; nucleotides outside the gene matches: 6. This CDR3 is built from 13 residues. Germline CDR1 and CDR2: SNHLY and FYNNEI. Written as DNA, the CDR3 is TGTGCCAGCAGCGGGAGGGCCGTCGATGAGCAGTTCTTC. It yields the protein CASSGRAVDEQFF. The variable domain in full, with the rest retrieved from reference TRBV2 and TRBJ2-1, is EPEVTQTPSHQVTQMGQEVILRCVPISNHLYFYWYRQILGQKVEFLVSFYNNEISEKSEIFDDQFSVERPDGSNFTLKIRSTKLEDSAMYFCASSGRAVDEQFFGPGTRLTVL.

Concerning this clone itself: Other DNA sequences in the sample encode the same CDR3. The gene calls are TRBV18 and TRBJ2-7; no definite D call. The CDR3 is 12 residues long. Germline V gene sequence: CDR1 KGHSH, CDR2 LQKENI. V lost 3 bases and J lost 4, with 7 bases in between. The CDR3 nucleotides read TGTGCCAGCTCACCTAGACCTTACGAGCAGTACTTC. This codes for CASSPRPYEQYF. Full variable domain (outside the CDR3, taken from reference TRBV18 and TRBJ2-7): NAGVMQNPRHLVRRRGQEARLRCSPMKGHSHVYWYRQLPEEGLKFMVYLQKENIIDESGMPKERFSAEFPKEGPSILRIQQVVRGDSAAYFCASSPRPYEQYFGPGTRLTVT.

The chain uses TRBV29-1 and TRBJ2-1, with D hard to call. V was cut by 6 bases and J by 0 bases, with 18 bases left in between. Germline-derived CDR1 and CDR2 are SQVTM and ANQGSEA. The CDR3 sequence is 16 residues long. Here the CDR3 DNA reads TGCAGCGTCAAGGGCAGCAACAATCGCTCCTACAATGAGCAGTTCTTC. It yields the protein CSVKGSNNRSYNEQFF.

Only one count was recorded for this clone. Additional DNA sequences in this sample encode the identical CDR3. The J gene is TRBJ2-1, the V gene TRBV27, with TRBD1 matching 7 bases. Germline loops: CDR1 MNHEY, CDR2 SMNVEV (reference sequence). The ends lost 2 bases at V and 4 bases at J; junction bases unmatched: 5. The CDR3 spans 15 residues. DNA of the CDR3: TGTGCCAGCAGTTTACGGGACAGTCTATACAATGAGCAGTTCTTC. Its protein is CASSLRDSLYNEQFF.

This clone occurred once. V usage is TRBV29-1 and J usage is TRBJ1-5; weak D call: TRBD1 (5 bases). The V end lost 4 bases, the J end lost 4 bases, and 14 bases lay between the germline ends. CDR1 SQVTM and CDR2 ANQGSEA come from the germline V gene. The CDR3 contains 14 residues. CDR3 region: CSVGGGDLNQPQHF. The CDR3 nucleotides read TGCAGCGTTGGAGGAGGGGATCTTAATCAGCCCCAGCATTTT.

The chain recombines TRBV6-5 with TRBJ2-7, with 7 bases aligning to TRBD1. The CDR3 totals 13 residues. With 6 bases clipped from V and 5 bases from J, the junction kept 7 bases outside the gene matches. Germline V gives CDR1 MNHEY, CDR2 SVGAGI. CDR3 sequence: CASSLTGSHEQYF. The CDR3 DNA reads as TGTGCCAGCAGCCTGACAGGGTCCCACGAGCAGTACTTC.

The chain uses TRBV19 and TRBJ1-1; maybe TRBD1 (5 bases). V gave up 6 bases and J gave up 3 bases, with 20 bases separating them. The CDR3 length is 16 residues. Germline V gene data show CDR1 as LNHDA and CDR2 as SQIVND (reference sequence). CDR3 sequence (DNA): TGTGCCAGTAGCGTCCGGGACCGGAGGTGGTACACTGAAGCTTTCTTT. It is translated as CASSVRDRRWYTEAFF. The whole variable domain, remainder taken from reference TRBV19 and TRBJ1-1, is DGGITQSPKYLFRKEGQNVTLSCEQNLNHDAMYWYRQDPGQGLRLIYYSQIVNDFQKGDIAEGYSVSREKKESFPLTVTSAQKNPTAFYLCASSVRDRRWYTEAFFGQGTRLTVV.

The CDR3 sequence: CASTWGSRTYEQYF. CDR3 nucleotides: TGTGCCAGCACCTGGGGCTCGCGGACCTACGAGCAGTACTTC. The V call is TRBV7-9, the J call TRBJ2-7, with D tentatively TRBD1 (5 bases). V was clipped by 7 bases and J by 2 bases, with 15 bases between them. Germline lookup yields CDR1 SEHNR and CDR2 FQNEAQ (reference sequence). The CDR3 is 14 residues long.

This clone was seen a single time. Other DNA sequences in the same sample also yield this CDR3. The chain links TRBV7-9 to TRBJ2-7, with 9 nucleotides matching TRBD1. V lost 4 bases, J lost 2 bases, and 3 bases stayed unmatched. The V gene's germline CDR1 is SEHNR and CDR2 FQNEAQ (reference sequence). The CDR3 extends over 14 amino acids. The CDR3 here is CASSSDRGAYEQYF. The CDR3, as DNA: TGTGCCAGCAGCTCGGACAGGGGAGCCTACGAGCAGTACTTC.

The rearrangement links TRBV28 to TRBJ2-4; 10 bases match TRBD2. The V gene's germline CDR1 is MDHEN and CDR2 SYDVKM. CDR3 length: 17 amino acids. V lost 4 bases to trimming and J lost 3 bases; unmatched junction nucleotides: 9. The CDR3 DNA reads as TGTGCCAGCAGTTCCCTCCAGCGGGAGGGGATCAAAAACATTCAGTACTTC. It yields the protein CASSSLQREGIKNIQYF.

Only one count was recorded for this clone. The gene calls are TRBV7-6 and TRBJ1-1; D not resolved. V was cut by 5 bases and J by 5 bases, with 12 bases left in between. The CDR3 loop spans 13 amino acids. The V gene's germline CDR1 is SGHVS and CDR2 FNYEAQ. The CDR3 region is CASSVSRVTEAFF. The CDR3 nucleotides are TGTGCCAGCAGCGTTAGTAGGGTAACTGAAGCTTTCTTT.

V usage is TRBV4-2 and J usage is TRBJ2-7, with unresolved D. This CDR3 spans 13 amino acids. V was cut by 5 bases and J by 3 bases, with 11 bases left in between. Germline CDR1 and CDR2: LGHNA and YNFKEQ. The CDR3 loop is CASSTHRSYEQYF. The CDR3 nucleotides read TGTGCCAGCAGCACCCACCGGAGCTACGAGCAGTACTTC.

The V gene is TRBV4-3, the J gene TRBJ2-7; D possibly corresponds to TRBD1 (6 bases). The V end was cut by 4 bases, the J end by 5 bases, with 12 bases between. Germline V gene lookup returns CDR1 LGHNA and CDR2 YSLEER. The CDR3 runs to 13 residues. CDR3 DNA sequence: TGCGCCAGCAGCCCCCTGGACAGCCACGAGCAGTACTTC. It encodes CASSPLDSHEQYF.

This clone was found a few times. The V call is TRBV7-9, the J call TRBJ1-2; TRBD1 might be the D (5 bases). Per germline, CDR1 SEHNR and CDR2 FQNEAQ (reference sequence). The length of the CDR3 is 15 residues. V lost 5 bases and J lost 0, with 13 bases in between. The CDR3 DNA sequence: TGTGCCAGCAGCCATTGGACCAGGGCTAACTATGGCTACACCTTC. This encodes CASSHWTRANYGYTF.

This sequence joins TRBV9 and TRBJ2-7, with TRBD2 matching 9 bases. V gave up 4 bases and J gave up 0 bases; unmatched junction bases: 5. This CDR3 is 15 amino acids long. CDR1 is SGDLS and CDR2 is YYNGEE in the germline V gene. In DNA form, the CDR3 reads TGTGCCAGCAGCCCGACTAGCGGAGGCTCCTACGAGCAGTACTTC. Protein product: CASSPTSGGSYEQYF.

The V and J genes are TRBV25-1 and TRBJ2-7; no firm D call. This CDR3 has 13 amino acids. Trimming left V 4 bases short and J 0 bases short, with 7 bases between. Germline lookup yields CDR1 MGHDK and CDR2 SYGVNS. The CDR3 DNA reads as TGTGCCAGCAGTGGGCTAGGCTCCTACGAGCAGTACTTC. As protein: CASSGLGSYEQYF.

The gene calls are TRBV27 and TRBJ2-2, with 8 bases that match TRBD1. The CDR3 is 15 amino acids. V lost 3 bases, J lost 6 bases, and 6 bases stayed unmatched. Germline-derived CDR1 and CDR2 are MNHEY and SMNVEV (reference sequence). DNA of the CDR3: TGTGCCAGCAGTTTCAACAGGGGGGTAGCCGGGGAGCTGTTTTTT. Translated, it gives CASSFNRGVAGELFF.

The sample holds one count of this clone. This chain uses TRBV4-1 with TRBJ2-5; no definite D call. TRBJ2-7 explains the end of the DNA better; the J call may be wrong. Looked up from germline, CDR1 is MGHRA and CDR2 is YSYEKL. The CDR3 consists of 15 residues. This chain's CDR3 is CASSQLGTGDYEQYF. The CDR3 region has the DNA TGCGCCAGCAGCCAACTCGGAACCGGAGATTACGAGCAGTACTTC.

The chain employs TRBV7-9 and TRBJ2-1, with 9 bases matching TRBD2. V lost 6 bases to trimming and J lost 6 bases; unmatched junction nucleotides: 6. The CDR3 is made up of 14 amino acids. Germline V gives CDR1 SEHNR, CDR2 FQNEAQ (reference sequence). CDR3 bases: TGTGCCAGCAGTATAGCGGGAGCTGGCAATGAGCAGTTCTTC. Its translation: CASSIAGAGNEQFF.

The chain uses TRBV10-3 and TRBJ1-5; TRBD1 agrees at 9 bases. Germline CDR1 ENHRY, CDR2 SYGVKD. V was pared by 4 bases and J by 7 bases, with 5 bases of the junction left unmatched. The CDR3 extends over 14 amino acids. The CDR3 reads CAISVGQGIQPQHF. The CDR3 region has the DNA TGTGCCATCAGTGTGGGACAGGGAATCCAGCCCCAGCATTTT.